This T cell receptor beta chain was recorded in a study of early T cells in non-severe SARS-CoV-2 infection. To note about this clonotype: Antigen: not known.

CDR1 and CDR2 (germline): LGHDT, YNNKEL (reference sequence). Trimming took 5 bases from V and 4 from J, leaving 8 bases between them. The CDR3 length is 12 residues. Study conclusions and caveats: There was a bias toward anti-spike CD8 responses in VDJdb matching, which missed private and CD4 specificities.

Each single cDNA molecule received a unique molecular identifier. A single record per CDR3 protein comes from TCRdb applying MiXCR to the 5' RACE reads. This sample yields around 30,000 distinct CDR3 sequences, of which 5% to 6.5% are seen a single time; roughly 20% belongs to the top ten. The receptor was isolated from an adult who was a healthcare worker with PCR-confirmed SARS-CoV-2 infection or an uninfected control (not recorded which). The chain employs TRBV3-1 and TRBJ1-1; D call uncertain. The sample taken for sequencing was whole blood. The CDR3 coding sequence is TGTGCCAGCAGCTTCGAGGGCACTGAAGCTTTCTTT. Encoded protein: CASSFEGTEAFF. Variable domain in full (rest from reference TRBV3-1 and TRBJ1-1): DTAVSQTPKYLVTQMGNDKSIKCEQNLGHDTMYWYKQDSKKFLKIMFSYNNKELIINETVPNRFSPKSPDKAHLNLHINSLELGDSAVYFCASSFEGTEAFFGQGTRLTVV.